A single sample gave rise to the 24 T cell receptor beta chains below, sequenced in a study of control samples from healthy donors and cancer patients. TCRdb keeps only in-frame clones here, not all; method: immunoSEQ multiplex PCR. Counted here are around 160,000 clones, roughly 93% occurring once; the ten biggest clones make up almost 6%. The sequenced material came from blood. The receptors derive from a man aged 18-30 years in good health.

The chain joins TRBV18 to TRBJ2-1, with TRBD1 identical over 10 bases. The germline CDR1 and CDR2 sequences are KGHSH and LQKENI. The CDR3 loop spans 16 amino acids. V gave up 3 bases and J gave up 9 bases; unmatched junction bases: 11. The CDR3 region is CASSPSPGQGMGEQFF. The DNA for the CDR3 is TGTGCCAGCTCACCTTCCCCGGGACAGGGGATGGGTGAGCAGTTCTTC.

This chain connects TRBV2 to TRBJ2-7, with D possibly being TRBD1 or TRBD2 (5 bases each). Trimming shortened V by 3 bases and J by 4 bases, and 13 bases separated the two germline ends. The CDR3 covers 14 residues. The V gene's germline CDR1 is SNHLY and CDR2 FYNNEI. The CDR3 nucleotides are TGTGCCAGCAGTGACGGCAGGGAGATGTACGAGCAGTACTTC. It translates to CASSDGREMYEQYF.

This chain connects TRBV7-9 to TRBJ2-7; D possibly matches TRBD1 or TRBD2 (5 bases each). CDR1 and CDR2 (germline): SEHNR, FQNEAQ (reference sequence). CDR3 length: 16 amino acids. Between the trimmed V and J ends, which lost 5 bases and 2 bases, there was a span of 19 bases. CDR3 nucleotide sequence: TGTGCCAGCAGCCCAAGCGGCAGGGTTCCAGCCTACGAGCAGTACTTC. Translated, it gives CASSPSGRVPAYEQYF.

The chain links TRBV27 to TRBJ2-1, with D perhaps TRBD2 (5 bases). The CDR3 consists of 15 residues. Germline values: CDR1 MNHEY, CDR2 SMNVEV (reference sequence). V was pared by 0 bases and J by 0 bases, with 6 bases between. The CDR3 loop reads CASSLSGSSYNEQFF. The CDR3, as DNA: TGTGCCAGCAGTTTATCTGGGAGCTCCTACAATGAGCAGTTCTTC.

This clone was seen once. The chain links TRBV15 to TRBJ1-1, with 11 bases that match TRBD1. Germline assignment: CDR1 LNHNV and CDR2 YYDKDF (reference sequence). The V and J ends lost 7 bases and 0 bases, in that order; junction bases with no gene match: 13. The CDR3 extends over 18 amino acids. CDR3 sequence reads: CATNTIKPGQGVNTEAFF. CDR3 coding DNA: TGTGCCACCAACACTATCAAACCGGGACAGGGGGTGAACACTGAAGCTTTCTTT.

In its sample, this clone was seen once. The genes are TRBV7-3 and TRBJ2-7; 8 nucleotides agree with TRBD1. The V and J ends lost 5 bases and 7 bases, in that order; junction bases with no gene match: 13. Germline CDR1 SGHTA, CDR2 FQGTGA. The CDR3 is made up of 15 amino acids. The CDR3 DNA reads TGTGCCAGCAGCGACCCGGGACAGGACTTCGGGGAGCAGTACTTC. Its translation is CASSDPGQDFGEQYF.

The rearrangement uses TRBV9 and TRBJ1-1, with D perhaps matching TRBD1 (5 bases). CDR3 length: 15 residues. Trimming removed 0 bases from V and 1 base from J, with 10 bases in between. CDR1 and CDR2 (germline): SGDLS, YYNGEE. The CDR3 loop reads CASSVDVQGNTEAFF. The CDR3 region has the DNA TGTGCCAGCAGCGTAGATGTTCAGGGGAACACTGAAGCTTTCTTT.

The gene calls are TRBV19 and TRBJ1-3; possible D gene TRBD1, 6 bases. CDR1 is LNHDA, CDR2 SQIVND, per germline (reference sequence). Deletions cut 3 bases from V and 0 bases from J, with 9 bases between. The CDR3 covers 15 residues. CDR3 sequence reads: CASSIGGLSGNTIYF. CDR3 in DNA: TGTGCCAGTAGTATTGGGGGCCTCTCTGGAAACACCATATATTTT.

The V and J genes are TRBV27 and TRBJ1-1, with D possibly TRBD1 on 6 matching bases. This CDR3 region has 15 residues. Germline V gene data show CDR1 as MNHEY and CDR2 as SMNVEV (reference sequence). With 1 base removed from V and 4 bases from J, the gap between germline ends came to 13 bases. DNA of the CDR3: TGTGCCAGCAGTTTATTTGGCAAAGGGGGCACTGAAGCTTTCTTT. It yields the protein CASSLFGKGGTEAFF.

The CDR3 sequence: CASSPGQGLYNEQFF. The DNA of the CDR3 is TGTGCCAGCAGTCCGGGACAGGGGCTCTACAATGAGCAGTTCTTC. The V call is TRBV6-4, the J call TRBJ2-1, with TRBD1 identical over 10 bases. The CDR3 runs 15 residues. From germline, CDR1 is MRHNA and CDR2 SNTAGT. V shed 5 bases, J shed 3 bases, and the junction held 4 bases outside the gene matches.

J is TRBJ2-3 and V is TRBV11-2, with D perhaps matching TRBD1 (6 bases). Germline CDR1 SGHAT, CDR2 FQNNGV. V lost 2 bases, J lost 5 bases, and 14 bases lay in between. CDR3 length: 15 residues. Written as DNA, the CDR3 is TGTGCCAGCAGCTTATTGGGACATCCTTTAGATACGCAGTATTTT. Translation gives CASSLLGHPLDTQYF.

V and J are TRBV2 and TRBJ1-1, with D unclear. V lost 5 bases and J 1 base, leaving 8 bases between the germline ends. CDR1 and CDR2 from the germline V gene are SNHLY and FYNNEI. The CDR3 is made up of 13 amino acids. In DNA, the CDR3 is TGTGCCAGCAGTCAACGGGCGAACACTGAAGCTTTCTTT. It yields the protein CASSQRANTEAFF.

This clone appeared a single time. The chain couples TRBV19 to TRBJ1-1; D is unclear. V lost 4 bases and J lost 4, with 10 bases in between. Germline lookup yields CDR1 LNHDA and CDR2 SQIVND (reference sequence). The CDR3 extends over 13 amino acids. CDR3 residues: CASSKSAVTEAFF. In nucleotides, the CDR3 is TGTGCCAGTAGTAAGTCGGCAGTCACTGAAGCTTTCTTT.

The rearrangement uses TRBV3-1 (or the pseudogene TRBV3-2) and TRBJ2-7; unclear D gene. The V and J ends lost 1 base and 9 bases respectively, with 13 bases between them. CDR3 size: 13 residues. Germline CDR1 and CDR2: LGHDT and YNNKEL (reference sequence). In DNA form, the CDR3 reads TGTGCCAGCAGCCAAGGGCAGCTACGAGCGCAGTACTTC. It codes for CASSQGQLRAQYF.

V and J are TRBV5-1 and TRBJ2-7; the D gene is possibly TRBD2 (5 bases). Trimming removed 0 bases from V and 0 bases from J, with 10 bases in between. The V gene's germline CDR1 is SGHRS and CDR2 YFSETQ. The CDR3 is made up of 15 amino acids. CDR3 sequence: CASSLGIGSSYEQYF. The CDR3 nucleotides read TGCGCCAGCAGCTTGGGGATTGGGAGCTCCTACGAGCAGTACTTC.

V is TRBV19 and J is TRBJ1-5; 7 positions match TRBD1. The length of the CDR3 is 16 residues. With V trimmed by 7 bases and J by 3 bases, 12 bases remained unmatched. Germline V gives CDR1 LNHDA, CDR2 SQIVND (reference sequence). The CDR3: CASKTITQGPNQPQHF. The CDR3 coding sequence is TGTGCCAGTAAGACCATAACACAGGGGCCCAATCAGCCCCAGCATTTT.

This chain connects TRBV7-2 to TRBJ2-3, with D tentatively TRBD1 (6 bases). The V gene lost 5 bases and the J gene lost 3 bases, with 15 bases spanning the gap. Germline V gives CDR1 SGHTA, CDR2 FQGNSA. This CDR3 spans 15 amino acids. The chain's CDR3 is CASSPTPQGTDTQYF. CDR3 nucleotide sequence: TGTGCCAGCAGCCCAACACCTCAGGGGACAGATACGCAGTATTTT.

This chain links TRBV18 with TRBJ1-3; no firm D call. Germline V gives CDR1 KGHSH, CDR2 LQKENI. The CDR3 covers 17 residues. Trimming shortened V by 1 base and J by 0 bases, and 13 bases separated the two germline ends. The CDR3 reads CASSPRSAVFSGNTIYF. The CDR3 DNA reads as TGTGCCAGCTCACCACGTTCTGCCGTTTTCTCTGGAAACACCATATATTTT.

The genes are TRBV28 and TRBJ2-7, with 9 bases aligning to TRBD1. Trimming took 6 bases from V and 2 from J; bases not matched to a gene: 8. Germline loops: CDR1 MDHEN, CDR2 SYDVKM. CDR3 length: 15 residues. The CDR3 spells CASRPRDRETYEQYF. In DNA, the CDR3 is TGTGCCAGCAGACCCCGGGACAGGGAGACCTACGAGCAGTACTTC.

CDR3: CASSQVSQVLNGYTF. As DNA, the CDR3 is TGTGCCAGCAGCCAAGTTTCACAGGTCTTAAATGGCTACACCTTC. The rearrangement joins TRBV3-1 (or the pseudogene TRBV3-2) to TRBJ1-2, with D possibly being TRBD1 (5 bases). The CDR3 has 15 amino acids. Trimming took 1 base from V and 6 from J, leaving 15 bases between them. CDR1 is LGHDT, CDR2 YNNKEL, per germline (reference sequence).

The chain combines TRBV7-3 with TRBJ2-1; 13 positions agree with TRBD2. V gave up 5 bases and J gave up 3 bases; unmatched junction bases: 4. CDR1 and CDR2 (germline): SGHTA, FQGTGA. The CDR3 spans 16 residues. The CDR3: CASSTRTSGSYNEQFF. CDR3 in DNA: TGTGCCAGCAGCACGAGGACTAGCGGGAGCTACAATGAGCAGTTCTTC.

With regard to this clone: The same CDR3 can be traced to other DNA sequences in this sample. The chain has TRBV19 and TRBJ1-6, with 7 bases matching TRBD1. CDR1 and CDR2 (germline): LNHDA, SQIVND (reference sequence). V was pared by 6 bases and J by 5 bases, with 7 bases of the junction left unmatched. The CDR3 is 15 amino acids. The CDR3 sequence: CASSDRDSDNSPLHF. CDR3 in DNA: TGTGCCAGTAGCGACAGGGATTCGGATAATTCACCCCTCCACTTT.

The V gene is TRBV2, the J gene TRBJ2-7; 9 positions match TRBD2. This CDR3 has 13 amino acids. Germline CDR1 SNHLY, CDR2 FYNNEI. With 9 bases clipped from V and 3 bases from J, the junction kept 6 bases outside the gene matches. CDR3 in amino acids: CASRGLANYEQYF. The CDR3 DNA reads TGTGCCAGTAGGGGACTAGCCAACTACGAGCAGTACTTC.

This clone showed up just a few times. The chain joins TRBV21-1 to TRBJ2-7; the D call TRBD2 from the table was never checked on the DNA. TRBV21-1 is shown as a pseudogene. This CDR3 has 16 amino acids. CDR3: CASSKNDWTRSYEQYF. The CDR3 DNA reads TGTGCCAGCAGCAAAAATGACTGGACTCGTTCCTACGAGCAGTACTTC.